A selection of T cell receptor beta chains follows, all from one sample in a study of T cells in Graves' hyperthyroidism and ophthalmopathy. A single record per CDR3 protein comes from TCRdb applying MiXCR to the multiplex PCR reads. Found here are hundreds of thousands of distinct CDR3 sequences, roughly 16% of them singletons; the top ten hold less than 3.5%. The sample comprised blood. These receptors all come from a woman aged 35 to 49 with Graves' ophthalmopathy. CDR3s include the opening cysteine and the closing phenylalanine or tryptophan. The D gene is left open where the match is weak. Only part of the rows carry a size: once, few, many, or a class if the clone is expanded.

V: TRBV18; J: TRBJ2-7; size: -; D: TRBD1; CDR3: CASSPTETGFEQYF; DNA: TGTGCCAGCTCACCGACCGAGACAGGGTTCGAGCAGTACTTC
V: TRBV6-1; J: TRBJ1-4; size: -; D: -; CDR3: CAGRLGANEKLFF; DNA: TGTGCCGGTAGGCTGGGGGCTAATGAAAAACTGTTTTTT
V: TRBV9; J: TRBJ1-2; size: many; D: -; CDR3: CASSVEGYGYTF; DNA: TGTGCCAGCAGCGTAGAGGGGTATGGCTACACCTTC
V: TRBV12-3/TRBV12-4; J: TRBJ1-1; size: many; D: -; CDR3: CASSLLGRTEAFF; DNA: TGTGCCAGCAGTTTGTTGGGGCGGACTGAAGCTTTCTTT
V: TRBV20-1; J: TRBJ2-4; size: many; D: -; CDR3: CSASFGGDIQYF; DNA: TGCAGTGCTTCGTTTGGGGGCGACATTCAGTACTTC
V: TRBV5-1; J: TRBJ1-1; size: many; D: -; CDR3: CASSLRGVNTEAFF; DNA: TGTGCCAGCAGTTTACGGGGTGTAAACACTGAAGCTTTCTTT
V: TRBV30; J: TRBJ2-3; size: -; D: TRBD2; CDR3: CAWSVAGGSNTQYF; DNA: TGTGCCTGGAGTGTTGCGGGGGGGAGCAATACGCAGTATTTT
V: TRBV28; J: TRBJ2-7; size: many; D: TRBD2; CDR3: CASSPLGGWLAGNSEQYF; DNA: TGTGCCAGCAGTCCCCTAGGGGGGTGGCTAGCGGGAAACTCCGAGCAGTACTTC
V: TRBV7-8; J: TRBJ2-3; size: many; D: TRBD1; CDR3: CASSFLQQGGTDTQYF; DNA: TGTGCCAGCAGCTTCCTCCAACAGGGGGGCACAGATACGCAGTATTTT
V: TRBV20-1; J: TRBJ1-6; size: -; D: TRBD1; CDR3: CSASETGPTVHSPLHF; DNA: TGCAGTGCTAGTGAGACAGGGCCCACAGTTCATTCACCCCTCCACTTT
V: TRBV11-2; J: TRBJ1-1; size: many; D: TRBD1; CDR3: CASSLAQGGSTEAFF; DNA: TGTGCCAGCAGCTTAGCCCAGGGGGGGAGCACTGAAGCTTTCTTT
V: TRBV30; J: TRBJ1-5; size: many; D: -; CDR3: CACQTANQPQHF; DNA: TGTGCCTGTCAGACCGCTAATCAGCCCCAGCATTTT
V: TRBV6-1; J: TRBJ2-7; size: many; D: -; CDR3: CASSRARQSEQYF; DNA: TGTGCCAGCAGTAGAGCGAGGCAGTCCGAGCAGTACTTC
V: TRBV6-2/TRBV6-3; J: TRBJ2-1; size: -; D: TRBD2; CDR3: CASRTGAGNNEQFF; DNA: TGTGCCAGCAGAACCGGAGCGGGGAACAATGAGCAGTTCTTC
V: TRBV3-1; J: TRBJ2-2; size: -; D: -; CDR3: CASSQRGGGRHTGELFF; DNA: TGTGCCAGCAGCCAGAGGGGCGGGGGCCGACACACCGGGGAGCTGTTTTTT
V: TRBV30; J: TRBJ2-1; size: many; D: TRBD2; CDR3: CAWSVLAGADEQFF; DNA: TGTGCCTGGAGTGTATTAGCGGGAGCTGATGAGCAGTTCTTC
V: TRBV2; J: TRBJ2-1; size: many; D: TRBD2; CDR3: CASKGLAGYNEQFF; DNA: TGTGCCAGCAAAGGTCTAGCGGGGTACAATGAGCAGTTCTTC
V: TRBV28; J: TRBJ2-4; size: few; D: TRBD2; CDR3: CASSLTSGRVGSKNIQYF; DNA: TGTGCCAGCAGTTTGACTAGCGGGAGAGTCGGGTCCAAAAACATTCAGTACTTC
V: TRBV3-1; J: TRBJ2-1; size: many; D: -; CDR3: CASSQGRGRGNEQFF; DNA: TGTGCCAGCAGCCAAGGAAGGGGAAGGGGAAATGAGCAGTTCTTC
V: TRBV4-1; J: TRBJ1-6; size: -; D: -; CDR3: CASSQDSVNNSPLHF; DNA: TGCGCCAGCAGCCAAGATTCAGTTAACAATTCACCCCTCCACTTT
V: TRBV12-3/TRBV12-4; J: TRBJ1-5; size: many; D: -; CDR3: CASSYGSQPQHF; DNA: TGTGCCAGCAGTTATGGTTCTCAGCCCCAGCATTTT
V: TRBV6-1; J: TRBJ1-1; size: many; D: -; CDR3: CASSPPGTRAEAFF; DNA: TGTGCCAGCAGCCCCCCCGGGACCAGAGCTGAAGCTTTCTTT
V: TRBV4-1; J: TRBJ2-6; size: few; D: -; CDR3: CASSRSTVTGANVLTF; DNA: TGCGCCAGCAGCCGATCTACGGTCACCGGGGCCAACGTCCTGACTTTC
V: TRBV19; J: TRBJ1-1; size: -; D: TRBD1; CDR3: CASSIPRQGKTEAFF; DNA: TGTGCCAGTAGTATACCCCGACAGGGAAAGACTGAAGCTTTCTTT
V: TRBV7-3; J: TRBJ2-1; size: -; D: -; CDR3: CASSRGQPNEQFF; DNA: TGTGCCAGCAGTAGAGGACAGCCAAATGAGCAGTTCTTC
V: TRBV20-1; J: TRBJ2-7; size: few; D: TRBD2; CDR3: CSPKREGRHEQYF; DNA: TGCAGTCCCAAGCGGGAGGGCAGGCACGAGCAGTACTTC
V: TRBV20-1; J: TRBJ1-3; size: -; D: -; CDR3: CSARPGGSSGNTIYF; DNA: TGCAGTGCTAGGCCAGGAGGTAGCTCGGGAAACACCATATATTTT
V: TRBV5-1; J: TRBJ1-4; size: -; D: TRBD1; CDR3: CASSYDRDGLFF; DNA: TGCGCCAGCAGCTACGACAGGGATGGACTGTTTTTT
V: TRBV5-1; J: TRBJ2-1; size: -; D: -; CDR3: CASSVLFNEQFF; DNA: TGCGCCAGCAGCGTGCTCTTCAATGAGCAGTTCTTC
V: TRBV2; J: TRBJ2-2; size: -; D: -; CDR3: CASSEIVATGELFF; DNA: TGTGCCAGCAGTGAAATCGTGGCGACCGGGGAGCTGTTTTTT
V: TRBV13; J: TRBJ1-3; size: many; D: TRBD1; CDR3: CASSMRGPGNTIYF; DNA: TGTGCCAGCAGCATGAGGGGGCCTGGAAACACCATATATTTT
V: TRBV5-1; J: TRBJ1-1; size: many; D: -; CDR3: CASSSHSGALNTEAFF; DNA: TGCGCCAGCAGTTCTCACTCAGGGGCCTTGAACACTGAAGCTTTCTTT
V: TRBV3-1; J: TRBJ2-2; size: many; D: -; CDR3: CASRQELTGELFF; DNA: TGTGCCAGCAGGCAAGAACTCACCGGGGAGCTGTTTTTT
V: TRBV9; J: TRBJ2-1; size: few; D: TRBD2; CDR3: CASSGGLVSYNEQFF; DNA: TGTGCCAGCAGCGGGGGACTAGTAAGCTACAATGAGCAGTTCTTC
V: TRBV5-1; J: TRBJ1-2; size: many; D: -; CDR3: CASSLTIQGDGYTF; DNA: TGCGCCAGCAGCTTGACAATACAGGGTGATGGCTACACCTTC
V: TRBV20-1; J: TRBJ1-5; size: many; D: TRBD1; CDR3: CSARAGGSSNQPQHF; DNA: TGCAGTGCTAGAGCAGGGGGAAGTAGCAATCAGCCCCAGCATTTT
V: TRBV7-8; J: TRBJ1-3; size: few; D: -; CDR3: CASSLEYTRNTIYF; DNA: TGTGCCAGCAGCTTAGAGTACACAAGAAACACCATATATTTT
V: TRBV10-3; J: TRBJ2-1; size: -; D: TRBD2; CDR3: CAISASLAAYNERFF; DNA: TGTGCCATCAGTGCTAGCCTAGCGGCCTACAATGAGCGGTTCTTC
V: TRBV5-6; J: TRBJ2-7; size: few; D: TRBD2; CDR3: CASSSGLAGVPDEQYF; DNA: TGTGCCAGCAGCTCTGGGCTAGCGGGAGTCCCCGACGAGCAGTACTTC
V: TRBV20-1; J: TRBJ2-7; size: many; D: -; CDR3: CSAEGRTYEQYF; DNA: TGCAGTGCTGAAGGACGAACCTACGAGCAGTACTTC
V: TRBV12-3/TRBV12-4; J: TRBJ2-7; size: many; D: -; CDR3: CASSGTYGQYF; DNA: TGTGCCAGCAGTGGGACGTATGGGCAGTACTTC
V: TRBV27; J: TRBJ2-7; size: -; D: -; CDR3: CASSLSGNPSYEQYF; DNA: TGTGCCAGCAGTTTAAGCGGAAACCCCTCCTACGAGCAGTACTTC
V: TRBV29-1; J: TRBJ2-7; size: few; D: TRBD1; CDR3: CSVEFGTGGIDEQYF; DNA: TGCAGCGTTGAATTCGGGACAGGGGGCATCGACGAGCAGTACTTC
V: TRBV6-1; J: TRBJ1-2; size: many; D: -; CDR3: CASSGDGTYGYTF; DNA: TGTGCCAGCAGTGGGGACGGAACTTATGGCTACACCTTC
V: TRBV6-1; J: TRBJ1-2; size: few; D: TRBD1; CDR3: CASSAGQGDYGYTF; DNA: TGTGCCAGCAGTGCGGGACAGGGCGACTATGGCTACACCTTC
V: TRBV9; J: TRBJ2-6; size: once; D: -; CDR3: CASSVVGGSGANVLTF; DNA: TGTGCCAGCAGCGTAGTGGGAGGATCTGGGGCCAACGTCCTGACTTTC
V: TRBV9; J: TRBJ1-6; size: -; D: -; CDR3: CASSVTGRSYNSPLHF; DNA: TGTGCCAGCAGCGTAACGGGGAGGTCCTATAATTCACCCCTCCACTTT
V: TRBV4-1; J: TRBJ2-5; size: -; D: -; CDR3: CASSQGGLQETQYF; DNA: TGCGCCAGCAGCCAAGGGGGGCTCCAAGAGACCCAGTACTTC
V: TRBV3-1; J: TRBJ1-6; size: many; D: -; CDR3: CASSQGGRSGSPLHF; DNA: TGTGCCAGCAGCCAAGGCGGCAGGAGTGGTTCACCCCTCCACTTT
V: TRBV2; J: TRBJ2-7; size: many; D: -; CDR3: CASSDAGFRYEQYF; DNA: TGTGCCAGCAGTGATGCCGGGTTCCGATACGAGCAGTACTTC
V: TRBV6-1; J: TRBJ2-6; size: many; D: -; CDR3: CASSVAGANVLTF; DNA: TGTGCCAGCAGTGTAGCGGGGGCCAACGTCCTGACTTTC
V: TRBV5-1; J: TRBJ1-5; size: few; D: -; CDR3: CASSSGIGQPQHF; DNA: TGCGCCAGCAGCTCAGGGATCGGTCAGCCCCAGCATTTT